This T cell receptor (beta chain) was retrieved from a study of blood T cell repertoires in COVID-19. About the study: Researchers got acute and convalescent COVID-19 samples from the United States, Italy and Spain.

Living in 24 US areas, the participants were between roughly 18 and 90 years of age. Participants had their cohort set by participant-reported clinical history. Deletions cut 6 bases from V and 3 bases from J, with 18 bases between. The CDR3 has 15 amino acids. Germline CDR1 MNHEY, CDR2 SVGAGI. Profiled with immunoSEQ multiplex PCR; TCRdb holds only in-frame clones, not every one. The sample yields roughly 180,000 clones, roughly four fifths seen once. Sequencing was performed on PBMCs or T cells enriched from blood (not recorded which). The chain combines TRBV6-5 with TRBJ2-7; D is possibly TRBD1 (6 bases). This receptor was obtained from a man aged 50-59 years who had recovered from COVID-19. CDR3 nucleotides: TGTGCCAGCAGCCAGGCACAGGGCGCTTTCTACGAGCAGTACTTC. This codes for CASSQAQGAFYEQYF.